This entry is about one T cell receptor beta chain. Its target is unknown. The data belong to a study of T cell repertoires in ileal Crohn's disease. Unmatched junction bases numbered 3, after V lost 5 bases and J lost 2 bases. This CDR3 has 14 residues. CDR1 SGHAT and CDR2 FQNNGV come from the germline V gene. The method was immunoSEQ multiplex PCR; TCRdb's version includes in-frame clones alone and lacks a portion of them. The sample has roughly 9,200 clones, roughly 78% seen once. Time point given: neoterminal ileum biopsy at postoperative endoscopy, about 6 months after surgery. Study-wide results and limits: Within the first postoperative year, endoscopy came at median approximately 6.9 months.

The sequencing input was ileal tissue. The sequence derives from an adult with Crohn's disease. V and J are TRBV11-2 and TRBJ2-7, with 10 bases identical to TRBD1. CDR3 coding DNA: TGTGCCAGCAGCGCCGGGACAGGGGCCTACGAGCAGTACTTC. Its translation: CASSAGTGAYEQYF.